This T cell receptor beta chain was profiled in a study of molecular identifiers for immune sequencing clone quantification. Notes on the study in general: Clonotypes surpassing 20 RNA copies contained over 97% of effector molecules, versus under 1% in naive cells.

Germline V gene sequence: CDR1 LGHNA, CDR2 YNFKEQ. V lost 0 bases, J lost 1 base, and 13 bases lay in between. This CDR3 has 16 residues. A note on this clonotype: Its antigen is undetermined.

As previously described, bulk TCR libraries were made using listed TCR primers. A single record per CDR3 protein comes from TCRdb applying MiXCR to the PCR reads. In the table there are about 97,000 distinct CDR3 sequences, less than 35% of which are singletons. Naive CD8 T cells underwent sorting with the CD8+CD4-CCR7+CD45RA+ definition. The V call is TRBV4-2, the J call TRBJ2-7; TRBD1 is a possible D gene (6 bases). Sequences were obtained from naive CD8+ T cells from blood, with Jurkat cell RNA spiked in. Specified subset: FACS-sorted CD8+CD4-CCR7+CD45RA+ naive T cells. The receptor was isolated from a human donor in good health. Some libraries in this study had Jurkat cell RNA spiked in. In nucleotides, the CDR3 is TGTGCCAGCAGCCAAGAGGGACACTTCCTGTCCTACGAGCAGTACTTC. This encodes CASSQEGHFLSYEQYF.